The entry below gives a single T cell receptor (beta chain) sequence along with its context. A multiplex PCR was run with 60 Vbeta primers and 13 Jbeta primers. Study processing details: Later work found around 85 million unique TCR beta chains, with approximately 12 million shared. Sequenced by immunoSEQ multiplex PCR; TCRdb stores in-frame clones only, minus some. The V and J calls and clone size come from that table; D and trimming were worked out from the DNA. The sample yields some 120,000 clones, around 80% seen once. The sample originates from a study of cytomegalovirus exposure and HLA in healthy donors. As for the study in general: Sequencing of about 179 million T cells in an earlier analysis found 120 million or so unique TCR beta sequences.

This CDR3 comprises 17 residues. Trimming shortened V by 0 bases and J by 1 base, and 15 bases separated the two germline ends. CDR1 SGDLS and CDR2 YYNGEE come from the germline V gene. The chain has TRBV9 and TRBJ2-3; D unclear. Sequenced sample: PBMCs. The TCR comes from a man aged 45-65 years in good health and CMV-seronegative. CDR3 amino acids: CASSVGKLGLGTDTQYF. The CDR3 coding sequence is TGTGCCAGCAGCGTAGGGAAGCTAGGTTTAGGCACAGATACGCAGTATTTT.